The entry that follows covers one T cell receptor (beta chain) sequence. These data are taken from a study of blood T cell repertoires in COVID-19. Looking at the study overall: Specimens from acute and convalescent COVID-19 originated in the United States, Italy and Spain.

The authors' processing: Reference gene primer amplification gave nucleated cell count estimates. Sequenced by immunoSEQ multiplex PCR; TCRdb stores in-frame clones only, minus some. The V and J calls and clone size come from that table; D and trimming were worked out from the DNA. This table has 350,000 or so clones, around 83% appearing once. The TCR originated in a man aged 30 to 39 with active or convalescent COVID-19. Source material: peripheral blood.

The CDR3 spells CATSRGGGAGYTF. Written as DNA, the CDR3 is TGTGCCACCAGCAGAGGGGGCGGGGCCGGCTACACCTTC. This chain joins TRBV15 and TRBJ1-2; tentatively, D is TRBD1 (5 bases). V was pared by 1 base and J by 8 bases, with 11 bases between. The CDR3 is made up of 13 amino acids. In germline, CDR1 is LNHNV, CDR2 YYDKDF (reference sequence).